This T cell receptor (beta chain) was sequenced during a study of sequential checkpoint blockade in melanoma. Turning to the study itself: Each arm's sequence ended with maintenance nivolumab.

The repertoire was sequenced with immunoSEQ multiplex PCR; TCRdb's copy has only in-frame clones and lacks some. The sample carries 20,000 to 25,000 clones, approximately 78% recorded once. CDR1 SGHTS and CDR2 YDEGEE come from the germline V gene. The CDR3 runs 15 residues. After removal of 2 bases from V and 5 bases from J, the junction contained 6 bases not matched to a gene. The sample's treatment: randomized to nivolumab then ipilimumab (arm A) or the reverse (arm B). None of the patients previously received DNA-damaging chemotherapy. PBMC sorting kept live CD3+CD8+ cells without CD19 or CD56. This clonotype originated in a human donor with melanoma. Sequences were derived from CD8+ T cells sorted from blood (inferred from file names), sampled from a patient given nivolumab and ipilimumab in sequence. The V gene is TRBV5-8, the J gene TRBJ2-5; 10 nucleotides agree with TRBD2. The CDR3 region is CASSFGLAGVETQYF. The CDR3 DNA follows: TGTGCCAGCAGCTTTGGGCTAGCGGGAGTTGAGACCCAGTACTTC.